Listed below are T cell receptor beta chains from one sample, sequenced in a study of T cells expressing NK-cell markers. TCRdb reprocessed the 5' RACE reads; each CDR3 protein has one entry and no DNA is given. Recorded for this sample: about 460,000 distinct CDR3 sequences. Sequencing was performed on blood T cells: a sorted CD56 or NKG2C T cell subset, CD4+ or CD8+ T cells, or bulk PBMC T cells (not recorded which). All receptors come from a woman aged 45 to 65 in good health. CDR3s include the opening cysteine and the closing phenylalanine or tryptophan.

J gene: TRBJ2-4; CDR3 length: 14; V gene: TRBV7-8; CDR3 protein: CASSLESRAGALYF
J gene: TRBJ2-5; CDR3 length: 16; V gene: TRBV24-1; CDR3 protein: CATSDWSPGKGETQYF
J gene: TRBJ2-3; CDR3 length: 19; V gene: TRBV6-6; CDR3 protein: CASRLEKRRGRTDTDTQYF
J gene: TRBJ1-5; CDR3 length: 16; V gene: TRBV12-5; CDR3 protein: CASGLVSGTRGQPQHF
J gene: TRBJ2-3; CDR3 length: 16; V gene: TRBV3-1; CDR3 protein: CASSQDKTSGTDTQYF
J gene: TRBJ2-2; CDR3 length: 14; V gene: TRBV2; CDR3 protein: CASRDRVFPGELFF
J gene: TRBJ1-3; CDR3 length: 18; V gene: TRBV5-1; CDR3 protein: CASSLDAPARISGNTIYF
J gene: TRBJ2-1; CDR3 length: 13; V gene: TRBV29-1; CDR3 protein: CSVSGSSHDEQFF
J gene: TRBJ1-2; CDR3 length: 14; V gene: TRBV24-1; CDR3 protein: CATSDPTGGNGYTF
J gene: TRBJ2-1; CDR3 length: 16; V gene: TRBV7-2; CDR3 protein: CASSLAGTSGTNEQFF
J gene: TRBJ2-1; CDR3 length: 12; V gene: TRBV5-1; CDR3 protein: CASSVGVDEQFF
J gene: TRBJ1-2; CDR3 length: 13; V gene: TRBV11-2; CDR3 protein: CASSPRTGVSYTF
J gene: TRBJ1-2; CDR3 length: 14; V gene: TRBV5-1; CDR3 protein: CASSHGTGLSGYTF
J gene: TRBJ2-1; CDR3 length: 16; V gene: TRBV2; CDR3 protein: CASSEAGGTRVNEQFF
J gene: TRBJ1-2; CDR3 length: 12; V gene: TRBV29-1; CDR3 protein: CSVDATGGAYTF
J gene: TRBJ2-2; CDR3 length: 11; V gene: TRBV29-1; CDR3 protein: CSVKPAGELFF
J gene: TRBJ2-5; CDR3 length: 13; V gene: TRBV20-1; CDR3 protein: CSAEGTLQETQYF
J gene: TRBJ1-5; CDR3 length: 17; V gene: TRBV27; CDR3 protein: CASSLFYGRDRDQPQHF
J gene: TRBJ2-5; CDR3 length: 14; V gene: TRBV12-3/TRBV12-4; CDR3 protein: CASRSTGEGETQYF
J gene: TRBJ1-4; CDR3 length: 16; V gene: TRBV7-6; CDR3 protein: CASSLGLQGRDEKLFF
J gene: TRBJ2-1; CDR3 length: 15; V gene: TRBV5-1; CDR3 protein: CASSLELGDPREQFF
J gene: TRBJ2-7; CDR3 length: 15; V gene: TRBV6-5; CDR3 protein: CASSRTFLGGYEQYF
J gene: TRBJ2-1; CDR3 length: 14; V gene: TRBV3-1; CDR3 protein: CASSQAMKSFFQFF
J gene: TRBJ1-1; CDR3 length: 13; V gene: TRBV5-1; CDR3 protein: CASSLVGRAEAFF
J gene: TRBJ2-3; CDR3 length: 15; V gene: TRBV5-1; CDR3 protein: CASRSGTSITDTQYF
J gene: TRBJ2-3; CDR3 length: 17; V gene: TRBV20-1; CDR3 protein: CSARLGREGLTADTQYF
J gene: TRBJ2-5; CDR3 length: 15; V gene: TRBV24-1; CDR3 protein: CATSDLQADAETQYF
J gene: TRBJ2-5; CDR3 length: 16; V gene: TRBV27; CDR3 protein: CASSLFFSGAQETQYF
J gene: TRBJ2-3; CDR3 length: 17; V gene: TRBV14; CDR3 protein: CASSQDRLRGHKDTQYF
J gene: TRBJ1-2; CDR3 length: 12; V gene: TRBV5-1; CDR3 protein: CASSLTGFGYTF
J gene: TRBJ2-1; CDR3 length: 16; V gene: TRBV27; CDR3 protein: CASSSISGTNYNEQFF
J gene: TRBJ2-5; CDR3 length: 12; V gene: TRBV11-2; CDR3 protein: CASSPLEETQYF
J gene: TRBJ2-7; CDR3 length: 17; V gene: TRBV20-1; CDR3 protein: CSARAVGRVVLGYEQYF
J gene: TRBJ2-3; CDR3 length: 12; V gene: TRBV29-1; CDR3 protein: CSVVRGSDTQYF
J gene: TRBJ1-2; CDR3 length: 14; V gene: TRBV12-3/TRBV12-4; CDR3 protein: CASVSWGADYGYTF
J gene: TRBJ1-6; CDR3 length: 16; V gene: TRBV7-9; CDR3 protein: CASSLSGRSYNSPLHF
J gene: TRBJ2-4; CDR3 length: 18; V gene: TRBV14; CDR3 protein: CASSQVNLRGTSLNIQYF
J gene: TRBJ2-6; CDR3 length: 17; V gene: TRBV29-1; CDR3 protein: CSVEVGGDPTGANVLTF
J gene: TRBJ2-1; CDR3 length: 15; V gene: TRBV18; CDR3 protein: CASSPGQISYNEQFF
J gene: TRBJ2-2; CDR3 length: 16; V gene: TRBV27; CDR3 protein: CASSRAGERRAGELFF
J gene: TRBJ1-1; CDR3 length: 14; V gene: TRBV5-6; CDR3 protein: CASSGQGDDTEAFF
J gene: TRBJ1-1; CDR3 length: 15; V gene: TRBV7-9; CDR3 protein: CASSLEGGLGTEAFF
J gene: TRBJ2-2; CDR3 length: 16; V gene: TRBV12-3/TRBV12-4; CDR3 protein: CASSPWGGMNTGELFF
J gene: TRBJ2-5; CDR3 length: 14; V gene: TRBV24-1; CDR3 protein: CATSDLQFGETQYF
J gene: TRBJ2-4; CDR3 length: 16; V gene: TRBV6-6; CDR3 protein: CASSYGTQGLVNIQYF
J gene: TRBJ1-3; CDR3 length: 18; V gene: TRBV6-5; CDR3 protein: CASSYSRSRLASGNTIYF
J gene: TRBJ2-3; CDR3 length: 15; V gene: TRBV5-1; CDR3 protein: CASSLGQEWADTQYF
J gene: TRBJ1-2; CDR3 length: 15; V gene: TRBV6-5; CDR3 protein: CASSYRSSYNYGYTF
J gene: TRBJ2-5; CDR3 length: 17; V gene: TRBV5-1; CDR3 protein: CASSLVSGRFNQETQYF
J gene: TRBJ2-2; CDR3 length: 14; V gene: TRBV14; CDR3 protein: CASGGLANTGELFF
J gene: TRBJ1-5; CDR3 length: 16; V gene: TRBV12-3/TRBV12-4; CDR3 protein: CASRVGKGYSNQPQHF
J gene: TRBJ1-2; CDR3 length: 16; V gene: TRBV20-1; CDR3 protein: CSARNGQGNWRYGYTF
J gene: TRBJ2-3; CDR3 length: 14; V gene: TRBV12-3/TRBV12-4; CDR3 protein: CASSQGTVTDTQYF
J gene: TRBJ2-2; CDR3 length: 13; V gene: TRBV7-9; CDR3 protein: CASSIQVTGELFF
J gene: TRBJ1-1; CDR3 length: 13; V gene: TRBV29-1; CDR3 protein: CSQRRFMNTEAFF